Each of the 18 T cell receptor beta chains below was sequenced from the same sample in a study of OX40 agonist ivuxolimab in advanced cancers. Sequencing used immunoSEQ multiplex PCR; TCRdb keeps in-frame clones, though not all of them. The sample yields around 16,000 clones, about 93% seen once. The material was CD4+ or CD8+ T cells sorted from blood, obtained in a trial of the OX40 agonist ivuxolimab. All receptors come from an adult with an advanced solid tumor such as melanoma, head and neck, liver or kidney cancer.

CDR3 coding DNA: TGTGCCTGCCGGATGGCGGGAGCGTACGAGCAGTACTTC. As protein: CACRMAGAYEQYF. The chain employs TRBV27 and TRBJ2-7; TRBD2 matches at 7 bases. This CDR3 comprises 13 residues. Looked up from germline, CDR1 is MNHEY and CDR2 is SMNVEV (reference sequence). The trim removed 11 bases at V and 4 bases at J, leaving 11 bases unmatched.

V and J are TRBV5-1 and TRBJ2-4, with a tentative D call TRBD2 (6 bases). V lost 7 bases, J lost 0 bases, and 8 bases lay in between. Germline lookup yields CDR1 SGHRS and CDR2 YFSETQ. CDR3 length: 13 residues. As DNA, the CDR3 is TGCGCCAGCTCGGGAGAAGCCAAAAACATTCAGTACTTC. It is translated as CASSGEAKNIQYF.

This sequence joins TRBV13 and TRBJ2-2; D unclear. Deletions cut 2 bases from V and 6 bases from J, with 10 bases between. The CDR3 has 14 amino acids. Germline V CDR1 and CDR2: PRHDT, FYEKMQ (reference sequence). CDR3 region: CASSLYLSAGELFF. The CDR3 bases are TGTGCCAGCAGCTTATACCTGAGTGCCGGGGAGCTGTTTTTT.

The chain is built from TRBV13 and TRBJ2-2, with D maybe TRBD1 (6 bases). Germline CDR1 reads PRHDT; CDR2 reads FYEKMQ (reference sequence). The CDR3 has 16 amino acids. Trimming removed 3 bases at V and 6 bases at J, with 17 bases between. The chain's CDR3 is CASSFEGQPRPGELFF. CDR3 DNA sequence: TGTGCCAGCAGCTTCGAAGGACAGCCCCGCCCCGGGGAGCTGTTTTTT.

This rearrangement joins TRBV28 to TRBJ1-2; 7 bases are a match to TRBD1. The CDR3 has 14 residues. From germline, CDR1 is MDHEN and CDR2 SYDVKM. Trimming removed 5 bases from V and 4 bases from J; junction bases left unmatched: 7. This CDR3 reads CASSPFGTVYGYTF. In nucleotides, the CDR3 is TGTGCCAGCAGTCCCTTCGGGACAGTCTATGGCTACACCTTC.

This chain links TRBV11-3 with TRBJ2-2, with D unresolved. V was cut by 5 bases and J by 1 base, with 11 bases left in between. CDR1 SGHNT and CDR2 YENEEA come from the germline V gene. This CDR3 is built from 15 residues. Here the CDR3 DNA reads TGTGCCAGCAGCCTGGGCCCTCTGAACACCGGGGAGCTGTTTTTT. Residues: CASSLGPLNTGELFF. The full variable domain, rest sourced from reference TRBV11-3 and TRBJ2-2, is EAGVVQSPRYKIIEKKQPVAFWCNPISGHNTLYWYLQNLGQGPELLIRYENEEAVDDSQLPKDRFSAERLKGVDSTLKIQPAELGDSAVYLCASSLGPLNTGELFFGEGSRLTVL.

Written as DNA, the CDR3 is TGTGCCAGCAGCTTAGCGTCCTGGACAGGGGGGATCCAAGAGACCCAGTACTTC. Amino acid sequence: CASSLASWTGGIQETQYF. The V gene is TRBV7-6, the J gene TRBJ2-5; 10 nucleotides agree with TRBD1. V shed 0 bases and J 1 base; nucleotides not matched to a gene: 8. The CDR3 loop spans 18 amino acids. Germline V gene sequence: CDR1 SGHVS, CDR2 FNYEAQ.

The V call is TRBV27, the J call TRBJ2-7, with 9 positions matching TRBD1. V was pared by 2 bases and J by 5 bases, with 10 bases of the junction left unmatched. The germline V gene has CDR1 MNHEY and CDR2 SMNVEV (reference sequence). The CDR3 length is 16 residues. The CDR3 reads CASSLSPGQGTNEQYF. CDR3 DNA sequence: TGTGCCAGCAGTTTAAGTCCGGGACAGGGCACAAACGAGCAGTACTTC.

This chain uses TRBV2 with TRBJ1-1, with 8 bases identical to TRBD1. V was clipped by 6 bases and J by 5 bases; unmatched bases: 8. The CDR3 consists of 14 residues. CDR1 and CDR2 from the germline V gene are SNHLY and FYNNEI. In DNA form, the CDR3 reads TGTGCCAGCAGCCAAGGACAGGGATGGACTGAAGCTTTCTTT. Translation: CASSQGQGWTEAFF.

The chain recombines TRBV19 with TRBJ2-1; 7 bases align to TRBD1. In germline, CDR1 is LNHDA, CDR2 SQIVND (reference sequence). J gave up 2 bases and V 5 bases, and 6 bases lay outside the gene matches. The CDR3 runs to 15 residues. The CDR3 coding sequence is TGTGCCAGTAGTTACTACAGGGGTACCTACAATGAGCAGTTCTTC. Protein: CASSYYRGTYNEQFF.

The rearrangement uses TRBV7-6 and TRBJ2-6; D might be TRBD2 (5 bases). Looked up from germline, CDR1 is SGHVS and CDR2 is FNYEAQ. This CDR3 has 15 residues. V was pared by 0 bases and J by 6 bases, with 9 bases between. CDR3 coding DNA: TGTGCCAGCAGCTTAGCGGTCGGGGTGGCCAACGTCCTGACTTTC. Protein: CASSLAVGVANVLTF.

The CDR3 region is CASSPSFGSYEQYF. Here the CDR3 DNA reads TGTGCCAGCAGTCCCTCGTTCGGGAGCTACGAGCAGTACTTC. The chain combines TRBV28 with TRBJ2-7; maybe TRBD2 (6 bases). Looked up from germline, CDR1 is MDHEN and CDR2 is SYDVKM. This CDR3 spans 14 amino acids. The ends were cut back, 5 bases at V and 3 bases at J, with 14 bases in the middle.

This chain connects TRBV7-7 to TRBJ2-3; 7 bases align to TRBD1. Germline V lookup: CDR1 SSHAT, CDR2 FNYEAQ (reference sequence). J was trimmed by 1 base and V by 5 bases; bases with no gene match: 12. CDR3 length equals 17 residues. The CDR3 spells CASSPSGGGWGTDTQYF. CDR3 sequence (DNA): TGTGCCAGCAGCCCCTCAGGGGGTGGGTGGGGCACAGATACGCAGTATTTT.

The J gene is TRBJ1-5, the V gene TRBV5-6, with TRBD1 matching over 8 bases. The DNA end is a closer match to TRBJ2-3, so the J assignment may be wrong. This CDR3 spans 16 amino acids. Germline V gives CDR1 SGHDT, CDR2 YYEEEE. The CDR3 sequence is CASSLGGQGAAKSQYF. The CDR3 bases are TGTGCCAGCAGCTTGGGAGGGCAGGGGGCCGCCAAGTCCCAGTATTTT.

The chain carries TRBV7-3 and TRBJ2-7; 10 positions agree with TRBD2. V lost 2 bases, J lost 5 bases, and 6 bases stayed unmatched. The CDR3 runs to 15 residues. Germline V gene sequence: CDR1 SGHTA, CDR2 FQGTGA. The CDR3 DNA reads TGTGCCAGCAGCTTAGTCCTAGCGGGAGTCGACGAGCAGTACTTC. Amino acid sequence: CASSLVLAGVDEQYF.

This CDR3 reads CASSFWEERGNTIYF. CDR3 in DNA: TGTGCCAGCAGCTTCTGGGAGGAGAGAGGAAACACCATATATTTT. The rearrangement uses TRBV5-5 and TRBJ1-3; D is ambiguous. V was cut by 2 bases and J by 4 bases, with 13 bases left in between. Looked up from germline, CDR1 is SGHKS and CDR2 is YYEKEE (reference sequence). This CDR3 has 15 amino acids.

This clone was seen just once. This chain links TRBV11-2 with TRBJ1-2; 7 bases map to TRBD1. V lost 4 bases, J lost 9 bases, and 11 bases stayed unmatched. The V gene's germline CDR1 is SGHAT and CDR2 FQNNGV. The CDR3 is 14 amino acids. CDR3 amino acids: CASSSLDRTLSYTF. CDR3 sequence (DNA): TGTGCCAGCAGCTCCCTGGACAGGACATTGAGCTACACCTTC.

The V and J genes are TRBV2 and TRBJ2-7; D remains ambiguous. The V end lost 1 base, the J end lost 3 bases, and 13 bases lay between the germline ends. Germline values: CDR1 SNHLY, CDR2 FYNNEI. The CDR3 loop spans 15 amino acids. CDR3 nucleotides: TGTGCCAGCAGTGAAGGAAGTGGCAGAAGCTACGAGCAGTACTTC. It codes for CASSEGSGRSYEQYF.